The present T cell receptor (beta chain) was sequenced within a study of T cells after posttransplantation cyclophosphamide. Findings and limits, study-wide: Donor CD8+ memory clones often dominated recipient blood repertoires at later times. Tissue-infiltrating T cells from skin or gut overlapped little with blood T cells.

Cells defined as naive were viable CD3+CD4+ or CD3+CD8+ and CCR7+CD45RA+CD45RO-CD95-CD27+CD28+. On this clone: Its specificity is unknown. Other DNA sequences in the same sample also yield this CDR3.

The CDR3 runs 14 residues. Trimming took off 2 bases at V and 0 bases at J, with 5 bases between the two ends. Germline V gene sequence: CDR1 MNHEY, CDR2 SMNVEV (reference sequence). Repertoires were generated with immunoSEQ multiplex PCR, while TCRdb's copy carries only in-frame clones and drops some. The sample lists 25,000 to 35,000 clones; about 89% were seen once. The rearrangement joins TRBV27 to TRBJ2-1, with D uncertain. This sequence was found in a woman aged 55 to 70 in good health, CMV-negative, and a related stem cell transplant donor. Source material: naive CD4+ T cells sorted from PBMCs. The CDR3: CASSLQDSYNEQFF. In DNA form, the CDR3 reads TGTGCCAGCAGTTTACAGGACTCCTACAATGAGCAGTTCTTC.